This T cell receptor (beta chain) appears in the sequencing data of a study of CD8 T cells in ankylosing spondylitis. Study outcomes and limitations: Reportedly, disease-linked clones are significantly enriched in ankylosing spondylitis patients' matched synovial fluid.

Quantitative molecular-barcoded 5'-RACE generated the TCR beta libraries. MiXCR was run by TCRdb on the 5' RACE reads, yielding one entry per CDR3 protein. The profile shows more than 150,000 distinct CDR3 sequences, about an eighth of them singletons. Details on this clonotype: The antigen remains unidentified.

Trimming removed 1 base from V and 6 bases from J, with 12 bases in between. CDR1 is MGHRA and CDR2 is YSYEKL in the germline V gene. The CDR3 has 14 residues. The chain uses TRBV4-1 and TRBJ1-1; possible D gene TRBD1, 6 bases. Sequenced sample: blood, either unsorted or a sorted T cell fraction (not recorded which). The sequence came from a female donor with ankylosing spondylitis or in good health (not recorded which). The CDR3 loop reads CASSQARGAPEAFF. DNA for the CDR3: TGCGCCAGCAGCCAAGCTCGGGGGGCCCCTGAAGCTTTCTTT.